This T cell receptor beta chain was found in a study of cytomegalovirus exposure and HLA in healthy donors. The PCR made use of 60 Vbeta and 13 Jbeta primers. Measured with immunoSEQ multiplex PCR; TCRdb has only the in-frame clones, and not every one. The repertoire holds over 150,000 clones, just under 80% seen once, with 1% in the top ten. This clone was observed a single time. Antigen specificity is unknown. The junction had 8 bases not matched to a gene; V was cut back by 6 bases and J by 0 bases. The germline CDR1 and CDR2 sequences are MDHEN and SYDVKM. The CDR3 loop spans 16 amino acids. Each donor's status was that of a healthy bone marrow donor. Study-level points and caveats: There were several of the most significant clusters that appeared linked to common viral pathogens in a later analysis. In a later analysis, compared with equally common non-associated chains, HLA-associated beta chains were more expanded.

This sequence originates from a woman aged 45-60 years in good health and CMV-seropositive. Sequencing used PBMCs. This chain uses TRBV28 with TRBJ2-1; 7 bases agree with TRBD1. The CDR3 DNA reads TGTGCCAGCAGACCTACCGGGACAGTCTCCTACAATGAGCAGTTCTTC. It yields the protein CASRPTGTVSYNEQFF. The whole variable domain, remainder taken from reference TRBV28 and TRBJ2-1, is DVKVTQSSRYLVKRTGEKVFLECVQDMDHENMFWYRQDPGLGLRLIYFSYDVKMKEKGDIPEGYSVSREKKERFSLILESASTNQTSMYLCASRPTGTVSYNEQFFGPGTRLTVL.